The clone carrying this T cell receptor beta chain is a singleton in its sample. The sample comes from a study of blood T cell repertoires in COVID-19. The overall study: The samples span acute and convalescent COVID-19 from the United States, Italy and Spain. T cells, B-cell-depleted T cells, or PBMCs supplied cDNA or gDNA.

Recovery meant two consecutive negative NP/OP PCR tests, professional clearance, or resolved symptoms. Methods used by the authors: Estimation of nucleated cell counts relied on the amplification of reference gene primers. The table came from immunoSEQ multiplex PCR; TCRdb's copy has only in-frame clones and leaves some out. V, J and clone size were drawn from that table, and D and trimming were deduced from the DNA. The sample records about 290,000 clones, about nine tenths being singletons. The CDR3 consists of 19 residues. Germline values: CDR1 SGHTA, CDR2 FQGTGA. With V trimmed by 4 bases and J by 4 bases, 18 bases remained unmatched.

This receptor was obtained from a middle-aged woman who had recovered from COVID-19. The sequencing input was PBMCs or T cells enriched from blood (not recorded which). The V and J genes are TRBV7-3 and TRBJ2-1; 8 bases are shared with TRBD2. CDR3 amino acids: CASSSGKLGAGVGYNEQFF. DNA for the CDR3: TGTGCCAGCAGCTCGGGCAAGTTAGGAGCGGGAGTGGGTTACAATGAGCAGTTCTTC.